This T cell receptor (beta chain) was observed in a study of human T cells and chemical hapten exposure. Across the whole study: In the approximately 25-week study, patients were dosed weekly with diphenylcyclopropenone on the scalp throughout. General study results and limits: Sensitization with DPC brought no change to TCRs above 1 in 1000 in frequency. While controls formed fewer of them, expanded TCRs formed significantly more large CDR3 similarity clusters.

This clonotype was picked up many times. Its cognate antigen is unknown. Trimming pared 6 bases from V and 5 bases from J, leaving 7 bases between. There are 11 residues in the CDR3. In TCRdb, the RACE reads were re-called with MiXCR into one record per CDR3 protein. Of about 380,000 distinct CDR3 sequences in the sample, roughly 4.8% were seen once. Indicated time point: patch test 1, 2 weeks after DPC sensitization. As for treatment: therapeutic diphenylcyclopropenone sensitization with weekly scalp DPC. The receptor's source is a woman between 45 and 65 years old with alopecia areata. Some clones in this sample may be carry-over from other donors' samples. The chain combines TRBV12-3 or TRBV12-4 with TRBJ1-2; D unclear. Sequenced material: whole blood, taken in connection with sensitization to the hapten diphenylcyclopropenone (DPC). The CDR3 here is CASSRDYGYTF. DNA for the CDR3: TGTGCCAGCAGCAGAGATTATGGCTACACCTTC.